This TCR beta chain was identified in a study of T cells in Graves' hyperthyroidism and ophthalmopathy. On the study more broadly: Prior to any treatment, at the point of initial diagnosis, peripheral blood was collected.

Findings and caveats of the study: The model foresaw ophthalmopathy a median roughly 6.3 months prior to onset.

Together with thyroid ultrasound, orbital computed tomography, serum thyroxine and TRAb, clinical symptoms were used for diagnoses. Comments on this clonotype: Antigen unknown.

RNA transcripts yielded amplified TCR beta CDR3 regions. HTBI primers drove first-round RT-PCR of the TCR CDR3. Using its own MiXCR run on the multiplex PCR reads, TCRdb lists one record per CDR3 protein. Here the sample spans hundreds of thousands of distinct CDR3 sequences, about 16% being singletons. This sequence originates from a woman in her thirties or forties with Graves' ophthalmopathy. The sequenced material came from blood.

The CDR3 spells CASSPVGSPYEQYF. The CDR3 DNA reads as TGTGCCAGCAGCCCGGTAGGGAGCCCCTACGAGCAGTACTTC. J is TRBJ2-7 and V is TRBV7-9; D is perhaps TRBD2 (5 bases). This CDR3 contains 14 residues. Germline assignment: CDR1 SEHNR and CDR2 FQNEAQ (reference sequence). Trimming took 5 bases from V and 2 from J, leaving 13 bases between them.